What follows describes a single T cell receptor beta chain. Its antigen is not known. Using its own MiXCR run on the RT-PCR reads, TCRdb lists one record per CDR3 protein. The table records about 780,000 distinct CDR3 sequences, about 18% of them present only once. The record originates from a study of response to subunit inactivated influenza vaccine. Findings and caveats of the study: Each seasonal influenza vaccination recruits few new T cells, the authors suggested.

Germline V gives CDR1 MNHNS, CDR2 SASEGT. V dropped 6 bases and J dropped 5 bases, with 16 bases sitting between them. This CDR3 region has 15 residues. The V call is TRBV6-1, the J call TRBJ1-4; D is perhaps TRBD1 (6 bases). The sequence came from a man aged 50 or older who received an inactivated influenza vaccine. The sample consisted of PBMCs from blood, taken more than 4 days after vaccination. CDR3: CASRVTGTYNEKLFF. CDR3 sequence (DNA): TGTGCCAGCAGGGTCACAGGGACCTACAATGAAAAACTGTTTTTT.